These 7 T cell receptor beta chains share one sample of origin, sequenced in a study of T cells after yellow fever vaccination. A single record per CDR3 protein comes from TCRdb applying MiXCR to the 5' RACE reads. The repertoire holds some 350,000 distinct CDR3 sequences, with around a tenth as singletons. This specimen was PBMCs, taken on the day of the first yellow fever vaccination. The receptor source for this set is a man aged 18 to 30 who received the YFV17D yellow fever vaccine.

This clonotype was recorded a few times. An end of the junction does not agree with germline; a read error may underlie this. The chain links TRBV6-6 to TRBJ1-5; D is possibly TRBD1 (5 bases). Germline values: CDR1 MNHNY, CDR2 SVGAGI (reference sequence). This CDR3 contains 11 residues. CDR3 sequence (DNA): TGTGCCAGCAGTTACTCGGGGGAACGTCGTTTT. Translated: CASSYSGERRF.

The V gene is TRBV29-1, the J gene TRBJ2-3, with TRBD2 matching over 12 bases. The CDR3 is 15 amino acids. Losses at the gene ends were 6 bases for V and 2 bases for J; bases not matched to a gene: 6. The V gene's germline CDR1 is SQVTM and CDR2 ANQGSEA. The CDR3 is CSVALAGGPTDTQYF. The CDR3 DNA reads as TGCAGCGTCGCACTAGCGGGGGGACCCACAGATACGCAGTATTTT.

This clonotype turned up a few times. This chain links TRBV6-5 with TRBJ2-2; tentatively, D is TRBD1 (5 bases). Trimming took 0 bases from V and 3 from J, leaving 8 bases between them. This CDR3 contains 15 residues. Germline V gives CDR1 MNHEY, CDR2 SVGAGI. CDR3: CASSYSPRDTGELFF. CDR3 DNA sequence: TGTGCCAGCAGTTACTCTCCCAGGGACACCGGGGAGCTGTTTTTT.

This clonotype was recorded a few times. The genes are TRBV5-6 and TRBJ1-4, with 8 positions matching TRBD1. Trimming cost V 3 bases and J 8 bases; bases outside gene matches: 9. CDR1 and CDR2 from the germline V gene are SGHDT and YYEEEE. The CDR3 length is 15 residues. For the CDR3, the DNA is TGTGCCAGCAGCTCCTGGACAGGGAGAAGAGAAAAACTGTTTTTT. Protein product: CASSSWTGRREKLFF.

The chain carries TRBV6-6 and TRBJ2-5, with D tentatively TRBD1 (6 bases). Per germline, CDR1 MNHNY and CDR2 SVGAGI (reference sequence). Trimming shortened V by 7 bases and J by 5 bases, and 14 bases separated the two germline ends. This CDR3 has 13 residues. CDR3 DNA: TGTGCCAGCACCTCCGGGGACAAGGAGACCCAGTACTTC. Translated: CASTSGDKETQYF.

This clonotype was detected only a few times. The genes are TRBV4-3 and TRBJ2-1; D may be TRBD1 (6 bases). The V end was cut by 0 bases, the J end by 15 bases, with 12 bases between. Germline lookup yields CDR1 LGHNA and CDR2 YSLEER. This CDR3 comprises 12 residues. The CDR3 sequence: CASSQEGALRFF. In DNA, the CDR3 is TGCGCCAGCAGCCAAGAGGGGGCGTTGCGGTTCTTC.

The chain is built from TRBV4-3 and TRBJ2-5; maybe TRBD2 (5 bases). The CDR3 length is 13 residues. Trimming took 3 bases from V and 7 from J, leaving 12 bases between them. CDR1 and CDR2 (germline): LGHNA, YSLEER. The DNA of the CDR3 is TGCGCCAGCAGCCAGAGCGTACGGGGGACCCAGTACTTC. It encodes CASSQSVRGTQYF.